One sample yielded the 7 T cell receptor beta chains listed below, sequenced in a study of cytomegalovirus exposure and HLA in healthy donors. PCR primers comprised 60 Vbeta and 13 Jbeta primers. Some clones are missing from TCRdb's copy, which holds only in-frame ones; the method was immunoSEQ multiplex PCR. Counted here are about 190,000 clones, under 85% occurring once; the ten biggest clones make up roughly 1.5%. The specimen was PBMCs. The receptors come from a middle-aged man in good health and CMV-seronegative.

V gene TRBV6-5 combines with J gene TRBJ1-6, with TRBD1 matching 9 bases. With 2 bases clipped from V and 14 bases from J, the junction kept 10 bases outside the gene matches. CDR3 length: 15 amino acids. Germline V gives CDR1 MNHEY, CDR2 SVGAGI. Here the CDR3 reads CASSYRGTGSVSLHF. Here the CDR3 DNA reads TGTGCCAGCAGTTACCGCGGGACAGGGTCGGTATCCCTCCACTTT.

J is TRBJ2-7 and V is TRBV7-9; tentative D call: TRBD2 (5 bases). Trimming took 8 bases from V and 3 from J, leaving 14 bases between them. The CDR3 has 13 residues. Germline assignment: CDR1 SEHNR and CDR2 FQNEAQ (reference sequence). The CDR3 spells CASGNRGNYEQYF. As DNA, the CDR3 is TGTGCCAGCGGGAACCGGGGTAACTACGAGCAGTACTTC.

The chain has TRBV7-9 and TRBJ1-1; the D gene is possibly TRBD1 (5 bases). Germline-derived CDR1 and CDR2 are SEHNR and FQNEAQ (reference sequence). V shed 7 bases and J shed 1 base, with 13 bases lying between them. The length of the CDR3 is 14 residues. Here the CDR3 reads CASIATGGNTEAFF. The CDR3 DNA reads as TGTGCCAGCATCGCGACGGGGGGGAACACTGAAGCTTTCTTT.

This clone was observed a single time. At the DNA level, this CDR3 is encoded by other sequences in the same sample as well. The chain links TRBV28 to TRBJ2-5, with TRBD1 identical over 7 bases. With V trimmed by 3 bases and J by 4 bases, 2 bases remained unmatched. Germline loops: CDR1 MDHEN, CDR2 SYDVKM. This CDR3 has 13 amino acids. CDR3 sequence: CASSFSGGETQYF. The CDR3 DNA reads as TGTGCCAGCAGTTTTTCAGGGGGAGAGACCCAGTACTTC.

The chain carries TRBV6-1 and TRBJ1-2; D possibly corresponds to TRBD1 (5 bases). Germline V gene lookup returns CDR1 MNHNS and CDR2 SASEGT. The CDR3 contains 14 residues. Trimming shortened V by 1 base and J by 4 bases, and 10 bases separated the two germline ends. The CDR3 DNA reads TGTGCCAGCAGTGAAGGTCAGGGAAGCTATGGCTACACCTTC. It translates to CASSEGQGSYGYTF.

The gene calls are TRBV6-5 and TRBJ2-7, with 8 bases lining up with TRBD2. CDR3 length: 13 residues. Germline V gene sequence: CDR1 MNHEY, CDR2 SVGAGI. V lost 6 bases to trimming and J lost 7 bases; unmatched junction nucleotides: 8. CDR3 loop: CASRQRTGGEQYF. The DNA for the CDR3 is TGTGCCAGCAGACAAAGGACGGGGGGGGAGCAGTACTTC.

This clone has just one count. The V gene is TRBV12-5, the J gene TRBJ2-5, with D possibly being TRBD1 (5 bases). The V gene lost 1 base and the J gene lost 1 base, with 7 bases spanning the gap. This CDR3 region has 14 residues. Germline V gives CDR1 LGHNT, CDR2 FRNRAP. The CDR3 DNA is TGTGCTAGTGGTTTGGAGACAGCCCAAGAGACCCAGTACTTC. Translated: CASGLETAQETQYF.